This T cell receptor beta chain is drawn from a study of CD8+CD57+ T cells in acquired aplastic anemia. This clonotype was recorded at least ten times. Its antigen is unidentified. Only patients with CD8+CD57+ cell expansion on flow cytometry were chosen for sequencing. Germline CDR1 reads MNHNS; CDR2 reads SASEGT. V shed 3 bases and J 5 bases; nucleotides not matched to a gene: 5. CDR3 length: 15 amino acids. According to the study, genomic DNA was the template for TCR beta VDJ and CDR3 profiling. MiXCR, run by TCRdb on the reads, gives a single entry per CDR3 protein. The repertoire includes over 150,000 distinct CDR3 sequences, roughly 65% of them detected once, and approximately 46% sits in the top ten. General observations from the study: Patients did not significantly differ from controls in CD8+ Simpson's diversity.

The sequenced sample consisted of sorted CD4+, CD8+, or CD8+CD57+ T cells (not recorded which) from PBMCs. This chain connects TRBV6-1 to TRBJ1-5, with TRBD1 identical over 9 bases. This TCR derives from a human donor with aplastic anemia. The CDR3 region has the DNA TGTGCCAGCAGTGACGACAGGGGGAGCCATCAGCCCCAGCATTTT. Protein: CASSDDRGSHQPQHF.